This is a list of T cell receptor beta chains from one sample in a study of regulatory T cells in long-lasting Graves disease. A single record per CDR3 protein comes from TCRdb applying MiXCR to the multiplex PCR reads. The sample yields 450,000 to 600,000 distinct CDR3 sequences, roughly 14% seen once. The sample was also reused in another study, on T cells in Graves' hyperthyroidism and ophthalmopathy.

This specimen was peripheral blood mononuclear cells (PBMCs), taken at new diagnosis, from a patient treated with antithyroid drugs. The receptors stem from a man aged 25 to 45 with Graves disease. The CDR3 runs from the conserved cysteine through the conserved F or W. The D gene is left open where the match is weak. Clone size, where shown, is once, few, many, or a class for clones that have expanded.

-,TRBV27,14,TRBJ2-6,-,CASSPYSGANVLTF,TGTGCCAGCAGTCCCTACTCTGGGGCCAACGTCCTGACTTTC
few,TRBV6-2/TRBV6-3,14,TRBJ1-1,-,CASSYSASRTEAFF,TGTGCCAGCAGTTACTCGGCCAGTCGCACTGAAGCTTTCTTT
many,TRBV20-1,12,TRBJ1-2,-,CSAARQDYGYTF,TGCAGTGCTGCCCGACAGGACTATGGCTACACCTTC
few,TRBV20-1,14,TRBJ1-2,-,CSARRLGSPYGYTF,TGCAGTGCTAGACGGCTCGGCAGCCCTTATGGCTACACCTTC
-,TRBV20-1,14,TRBJ2-1,TRBD2,CSAGTSGRASEQFF,TGCAGTGCTGGGACTAGCGGGAGGGCCAGTGAGCAGTTCTTC
few,TRBV24-1,13,TRBJ1-5,-,CATGGGRDQPQHF,TGTGCCACCGGCGGAGGGAGGGATCAGCCCCAGCATTTT
many,TRBV3-1,12,TRBJ2-7,-,CASSPSIGEQYF,TGTGCCAGCAGCCCCAGTATTGGCGAGCAGTACTTC
many,TRBV14,13,TRBJ1-2,-,CASSQEEVDGYTF,TGTGCCAGCAGCCAAGAGGAGGTGGATGGCTACACCTTC
-,TRBV5-1,15,TRBJ1-4,-,CASSLVGVEGEKLFF,TGCGCCAGCAGCTTGGTGGGGGTCGAGGGTGAAAAACTGTTTTTT
few,TRBV5-1,16,TRBJ2-1,TRBD2,CASSFVGGGTYNEQFF,TGCGCCAGCAGCTTCGTCGGGGGAGGGACCTACAATGAGCAGTTCTTC
many,TRBV9,14,TRBJ1-1,-,CASSPGRVWTEAFF,TGTGCCAGCAGCCCAGGGAGGGTGTGGACTGAAGCTTTCTTT
few,TRBV5-1,16,TRBJ1-3,-,CASSLGRQGSGNTIYF,TGCGCCAGCAGCTTGGGGCGGCAAGGCTCTGGAAACACCATATATTTT
few,TRBV7-2,17,TRBJ2-1,-,CASSPVAGIPNYNEQFF,TGTGCCAGCAGCCCTGTGGCAGGGATCCCGAACTACAATGAGCAGTTCTTC
many,TRBV18,15,TRBJ2-3,TRBD1,CASSPWDRGADTQYF,TGTGCCAGCTCACCCTGGGACAGGGGTGCAGATACGCAGTATTTT
few,TRBV30,14,TRBJ2-2,-,CAWRGDFLGGELFF,TGTGCCTGGAGGGGAGACTTTCTCGGCGGGGAGCTGTTTTTT
-,TRBV12-3/TRBV12-4,15,TRBJ2-1,-,CASSLNVGGNNEQFF,TGTGCCAGCAGTTTAAATGTCGGCGGAAACAATGAGCAGTTCTTC
many,TRBV2,10,TRBJ2-5,-,CASVGETQYF,TGTGCCAGCGTAGGGGAGACCCAGTACTTC
few,TRBV12-3/TRBV12-4,13,TRBJ2-7,-,CASSSREGGRGYF,TGTGCCAGCAGTTCTCGAGAGGGGGGGCGTGGGTACTTC
many,TRBV20-1,14,TRBJ1-1,-,CSVVAPPSNTEAFF,TGCAGTGTCGTCGCCCCACCGTCGAACACTGAAGCTTTCTTT
many,TRBV20-1,12,TRBJ2-3,-,CSAQDDTDTQYF,TGCAGTGCCCAGGACGACACAGATACGCAGTATTTT
few,TRBV18,12,TRBJ1-1,-,CASSPRCTEAFF,TGTGCCAGCTCACCACGGTGCACTGAAGCTTTCTTT
many,TRBV6-1,11,TRBJ1-1,-,CASTTPTEAFF,TGTGCCAGCACTACCCCCACTGAAGCTTTCTTT
-,TRBV9,18,TRBJ2-5,TRBD1,CASSAVTPPSTGPETQYF,TGTGCCAGCAGCGCCGTCACCCCGCCCTCGACAGGGCCTGAGACCCAGTACTTC
many,TRBV2,13,TRBJ2-7,TRBD1,CASSAGTGGRQYF,TGTGCCAGCAGTGCGGGGACAGGGGGCCGGCAGTACTTC
many,TRBV6-1,15,TRBJ2-1,-,CASSESKDSYNEQFF,TGTGCCAGCAGTGAATCGAAGGACTCCTACAATGAGCAGTTCTTC
many,TRBV10-3,17,TRBJ2-7,TRBD2,CAIGTSGRYGSSYEQYF,TGTGCCATCGGGACTAGCGGGAGGTATGGGAGCTCCTACGAGCAGTACTTC
many,TRBV19,14,TRBJ2-7,-,CATNAGTVGNEQYF,TGTGCCACCAACGCCGGGACGGTGGGGAACGAGCAGTACTTC
-,TRBV5-1,16,TRBJ2-5,-,CASSLGGWGGSETQYF,TGCGCCAGCAGCTTGGGAGGTTGGGGGGGCTCGGAGACCCAGTACTTC
-,TRBV6-5,15,TRBJ1-6,-,CASSSERTDGSPLHF,TGTGCCAGCAGTTCCGAGAGGACAGATGGTTCACCCCTCCACTTT
few,TRBV5-1,15,TRBJ1-4,-,CASSLGGVTNEKLFF,TGCGCCAGCAGCTTGGGTGGGGTGACTAATGAAAAACTGTTTTTT
many,TRBV11-1,16,TRBJ2-1,TRBD2,CASSSMGLAGRDEQFF,TGTGCCAGCAGCTCCATGGGACTAGCGGGACGGGATGAGCAGTTCTTC
-,TRBV12-3/TRBV12-4,14,TRBJ2-3,TRBD1,CARPGQGAGDTQYF,TGTGCCAGACCGGGACAGGGGGCAGGAGATACGCAGTATTTT
many,TRBV7-2,14,TRBJ2-1,-,CASSLRGRINEQFF,TGTGCCAGCAGCTTAAGGGGTCGAATCAATGAGCAGTTCTTC
many,TRBV27,15,TRBJ2-1,-,CASSPRQDGYNEQFF,TGTGCCAGCAGTCCCCGACAGGACGGGTACAATGAGCAGTTCTTC
many,TRBV20-1,13,TRBJ2-5,-,CSVMQASQETQYF,TGCAGTGTCATGCAGGCGTCCCAAGAGACCCAGTACTTC
many,TRBV7-2,12,TRBJ2-7,-,CASSFDLYEQYF,TGTGCCAGCAGCTTCGACCTGTACGAGCAGTACTTC
-,TRBV19,18,TRBJ2-3,TRBD1,CASSRSRAQGAFTDTQYF,TGTGCCAGTAGTAGGAGCCGAGCACAGGGGGCTTTCACAGATACGCAGTATTTT
many,TRBV11-1,16,TRBJ2-7,-,CASSLVSGPPPYEQYF,TGTGCCAGCAGCTTAGTGTCGGGCCCGCCACCCTACGAGCAGTACTTC
many,TRBV6-2/TRBV6-3,14,TRBJ1-1,TRBD1,CASTRQGENTEAFF,TGTGCCAGCACCCGACAGGGGGAGAACACTGAAGCTTTCTTT
many,TRBV2,14,TRBJ2-7,TRBD2,CAMRTSGSLYEQYF,TGTGCCATGCGGACTAGCGGAAGTCTCTACGAGCAGTACTTC
few,TRBV19,13,TRBJ1-6,-,CATDAGYNSPLHF,TGTGCCACTGACGCAGGGTATAATTCACCCCTCCACTTT
-,TRBV4-2,13,TRBJ2-1,-,CASSQDLSGEQFF,TGTGCCAGCAGCCAAGATTTGAGCGGGGAGCAGTTCTTC
many,TRBV5-5,15,TRBJ2-5,-,CASSVSTRAQETQYF,TGTGCCAGCAGCGTATCGACTCGGGCCCAAGAGACCCAGTACTTC
many,TRBV5-1,15,TRBJ2-3,-,CASSLEDPVSDTQYF,TGCGCCAGCAGCTTGGAAGACCCAGTCTCAGATACGCAGTATTTT
-,TRBV9,15,TRBJ2-3,TRBD1,CASSGPGQPSDTQYF,TGTGCCAGCAGCGGACCGGGACAGCCCTCAGATACGCAGTATTTT
few,TRBV14,15,TRBJ2-5,-,CASSQLGEVQETQYF,TGTGCCAGCAGCCAACTCGGGGAAGTCCAAGAGACCCAGTACTTC
-,TRBV10-3,15,TRBJ2-7,TRBD1,CAISPTGTGVYEQYF,TGTGCCATCAGTCCCACCGGGACAGGGGTCTACGAGCAGTACTTC
many,TRBV2,13,TRBJ2-1,-,CASSTQGGNEQFF,TGTGCCAGCAGCACTCAAGGGGGAAATGAGCAGTTCTTC
many,TRBV20-1,12,TRBJ2-7,-,CSARGIQGEQYF,TGCAGTGCTAGAGGCATACAAGGCGAGCAGTACTTC